Below are 24 T cell receptor beta chains sequenced from a single sample in a study of blood T cells in healthy people across ages. The authors ran a second PCR of 7 to 11 cycles using a sample-barcoded 5' primer and a J-beta primer mix. TCRdb redid the calling of the 5' RACE reads with MiXCR, one entry per CDR3 protein. The table has about 800,000 distinct CDR3 sequences, about 62% seen once. The sequencing input was blood. The receptors derive from a man aged 25-45 years in good health.

This clonotype has only a few counts. The rearrangement uses TRBV29-1 and TRBJ2-1; 14 bases agree with TRBD2. Germline trimming cut 7 bases from V and 7 bases from J; bases unmatched to any gene: 9. Germline CDR1 SQVTM, CDR2 ANQGSEA. This CDR3 is 15 amino acids long. CDR3: CSGERLAGGWNEQFF. In DNA, the CDR3 is TGCAGCGGAGAAAGACTAGCGGGGGGGTGGAATGAGCAGTTCTTC.

V is TRBV20-1 and J is TRBJ1-2; D is ambiguous. This CDR3 comprises 12 residues. Deletions cut 5 bases from V and 6 bases from J, with 13 bases between. Germline V gives CDR1 DFQATT, CDR2 SNEGSKA (reference sequence). CDR3 sequence (DNA): TGCAGTGCTCCCACTCAGAACGATGGCTACACCTTC. Translating it yields CSAPTQNDGYTF.

The chain joins TRBV20-1 to TRBJ2-2; tentative D call: TRBD2 (6 bases). V lost 3 bases to trimming and J lost 0 bases, with 11 bases between them. The germline gives CDR1 DFQATT, CDR2 SNEGSKA (reference sequence). The CDR3 is made up of 15 amino acids. The chain's CDR3 is CSAREGRSNTGELFF. The CDR3 DNA sequence: TGCAGTGCTAGGGAGGGGAGGTCGAACACCGGGGAGCTGTTTTTT.

This rearrangement joins TRBV19 to TRBJ1-1; no firm D call. Germline-derived CDR1 and CDR2 are LNHDA and SQIVND (reference sequence). The ends were cut back, 3 bases at V and 7 bases at J, with 9 bases in the middle. CDR3 length equals 12 residues. The CDR3, as DNA: TGTGCCAGTAGTATCTTGCCGAATGAAGCTTTCTTT. It encodes CASSILPNEAFF.

This chain joins TRBV4-2 and TRBJ1-1; D is undetermined. V shed 3 bases and J shed 5 bases, with 16 bases lying between them. Germline V gene lookup returns CDR1 LGHNA and CDR2 YNFKEQ. The CDR3 totals 15 residues. Here the CDR3 DNA reads TGTGCCAGCAGCCAGGAGAAACCTTTGAGAACTGAAGCTTTCTTT. Translation gives CASSQEKPLRTEAFF.

The chain is built from TRBV5-1 and TRBJ2-2, with D perhaps matching TRBD1 or TRBD2 (5 bases each). There are 14 residues in the CDR3. V shed 2 bases and J shed 7 bases, with 12 bases lying between them. Germline V CDR1 and CDR2: SGHRS, YFSETQ. DNA for the CDR3: TGCGCCAGCAGCTTCGAGGGGCCCCACGGGGAGCTGTTTTTT. Protein sequence: CASSFEGPHGELFF.

The chain carries TRBV5-6 and TRBJ2-7, with 7 bases fitting TRBD2. CDR1 is SGHDT, CDR2 YYEEEE, per germline. The CDR3 extends over 14 amino acids. V shed 6 bases and J 7 bases; nucleotides not matched to a gene: 13. The CDR3 protein is CASTPPGLAGEQYF. In nucleotides, the CDR3 is TGTGCCAGCACGCCTCCGGGATTAGCGGGTGAGCAGTACTTC.

The chain uses TRBV27 and TRBJ1-2; 10 nucleotides align to TRBD1. The trim removed 8 bases at V and 5 bases at J, leaving 11 bases unmatched. CDR3 length: 15 residues. Per the germline V gene, CDR1 is MNHEY and CDR2 is SMNVEV (reference sequence). Here the CDR3 reads CASRGEGQGMYGYTF. Written as DNA, the CDR3 is TGTGCCAGCCGGGGGGAGGGACAGGGGATGTATGGCTACACCTTC.

This clonotype was detected only a few times. Here the CDR3 reads CASSLSPLEETQYF. Here the CDR3 DNA reads TGCGCCAGCAGCTTATCCCCACTAGAAGAGACCCAGTACTTC. V is TRBV5-1 and J is TRBJ2-5; D might be TRBD2 (5 bases). This CDR3 spans 14 amino acids. Trimming stripped 2 bases from V and 3 bases from J, with 11 bases between. Germline lookup yields CDR1 SGHRS and CDR2 YFSETQ.

This clonotype has more than one count but fewer than ten. The chain couples TRBV13 to TRBJ1-5; D remains unclear. Germline CDR1 is PRHDT and CDR2 is FYEKMQ (reference sequence). The ends were cut back, 3 bases at V and 0 bases at J, with 6 bases in the middle. CDR3 length equals 14 residues. DNA of the CDR3: TGTGCCAGCAGCTTCGGCCCTAGCAATCAGCCCCAGCATTTT. It translates to CASSFGPSNQPQHF. The whole variable domain, remainder taken from reference TRBV13 and TRBJ1-5, is AAGVIQSPRHLIKEKRETATLKCYPIPRHDTVYWYQQGPGQDPQFLISFYEKMQSDKGSIPDRFSAQQFSDYHSELNMSSLELGDSALYFCASSFGPSNQPQHFGDGTRLSIL.

The rearrangement joins TRBV14 to TRBJ2-3; D remains ambiguous. Germline V lookup: CDR1 SGHDN, CDR2 FVKESK. The CDR3 has 16 residues. Trimming took off 0 bases at V and 0 bases at J, with 10 bases between the two ends. The CDR3 reads CASSQEGQFSTDTQYF. CDR3 sequence (DNA): TGTGCCAGCAGCCAAGAAGGGCAGTTTAGCACAGATACGCAGTATTTT.

This chain uses TRBV20-1 with TRBJ2-5, with a possible D match to TRBD2 (6 bases). Trimming left V 3 bases short and J 11 bases short, with 22 bases between. Germline V gene data show CDR1 as DFQATT and CDR2 as SNEGSKA (reference sequence). The CDR3 has 14 amino acids. The CDR3: CSASGGVSRSEQYF. In nucleotides, the CDR3 is TGCAGTGCTAGCGGCGGGGTTTCGCGTTCGGAGCAGTACTTC.

The chain links TRBV19 to TRBJ2-4; D is perhaps TRBD1 (7 bases). The DNA end lines up better with TRBJ2-7; the J call may be wrong. This CDR3 has 14 residues. CDR1 is LNHDA, CDR2 SQIVND, per germline (reference sequence). The chain's CDR3 is CASSTTGTSYEQYF. The CDR3 DNA follows: TGTGCCAGTAGTACGACAGGGACTTCCTACGAGCAGTACTTC.

The genes are TRBV5-1 and TRBJ2-1; D assignment may be TRBD1 or TRBD2 (6 bases each). V lost 2 bases to trimming and J lost 2 bases, with 11 bases between them. Germline V gene sequence: CDR1 SGHRS, CDR2 YFSETQ. This CDR3 is built from 15 residues. DNA of the CDR3: TGCGCCAGCAGCTTCGGGGGCGACACCTACAATGAGCAGTTCTTC. Amino acids: CASSFGGDTYNEQFF.

The chain carries TRBV7-2 and TRBJ1-2; perhaps TRBD1 as D (6 bases). The germline V and J ends were trimmed by 5 bases and 7 bases, with 11 bases remaining between them. Germline V CDR1 and CDR2: SGHTA, FQGNSA. The CDR3 totals 12 residues. This CDR3 reads CASSRDIAGYTF. The CDR3 bases are TGTGCCAGCAGCCGGGACATAGCTGGCTACACCTTC.

DNA for the CDR3: TGTGCCAGCAGCGACGGACTAGCGGGTAGCTCCTACAATGAGCAGTACTTC. It translates to CASSDGLAGSSYNEQYF. This chain connects TRBV6-2 or TRBV6-3 to TRBJ2-1; 11 nucleotides match TRBD2. The DNA end is more similar to TRBJ2-7, so the J call may be wrong. The length of the CDR3 is 17 residues. Germline values: CDR1 MNHEY, CDR2 SVGEGT.

The chain carries TRBV6-5 and TRBJ2-5; D remains unclear. Germline CDR1 is MNHEY and CDR2 is SVGAGI. CDR3 length: 11 residues. With 2 bases removed from V and 7 bases from J, the gap between germline ends came to 5 bases. The CDR3 nucleotides read TGTGCCAGCAGTTACGGATGGACCCAGTACTTC. Protein product: CASSYGWTQYF.

This clonotype has only a few counts. CDR3 loop: CAISRDGSNQPQHF. CDR3 DNA: TGTGCCATCAGTCGGGACGGTAGCAATCAGCCCCAGCATTTT. The V call is TRBV10-3, the J call TRBJ1-5, with D possibly matching TRBD1 (5 bases). The CDR3 length is 14 residues. V was clipped by 5 bases and J by 0 bases, with 8 bases between them. The germline V gene encodes CDR1 ENHRY and CDR2 SYGVKD.

The chain carries TRBV7-2 and TRBJ1-5, with unresolved D. Per the germline V gene, CDR1 is SGHTA and CDR2 is FQGNSA. This CDR3 is built from 13 residues. V was trimmed by 1 base and J by 15 bases, leaving 16 bases between them. The CDR3 sequence is CASSLDGEKVGHF. CDR3 bases: TGTGCCAGCAGCTTAGATGGGGAAAAGGTTGGGCATTTT.

A few counts support this clonotype. The chain links TRBV4-3 to TRBJ2-3; D could derive from TRBD1 or TRBD2 (6 bases each). The CDR3 length is 17 residues. Per germline, CDR1 LGHNA and CDR2 YSLEER. Trimming left V 3 bases short and J 2 bases short, with 18 bases between. CDR3 protein: CASSQGTAEGDTDTQYF. CDR3 DNA sequence: TGCGCCAGCAGCCAGGGGACGGCGGAGGGGGACACAGATACGCAGTATTTT.

This clonotype has more than one count but fewer than ten. This rearrangement joins TRBV20-1 to TRBJ1-2, with a tentative D call TRBD1 (6 bases). This CDR3 is 14 amino acids long. In germline, CDR1 is DFQATT, CDR2 SNEGSKA (reference sequence). Trimming pared 1 base from V and 4 bases from J, leaving 13 bases between. The CDR3 protein is CSARARTEGYGYTF. The CDR3 DNA sequence: TGCAGTGCTAGAGCTCGGACAGAGGGCTATGGCTACACCTTC.

This clonotype has just one count. The chain recombines TRBV7-2 with TRBJ2-5; 8 nucleotides line up with TRBD1. The DNA matches TRBJ2-7 better at its end, which makes the J call doubtful. The length of the CDR3 is 16 residues. CDR1 and CDR2 (germline): SGHTA, FQGNSA. In DNA form, the CDR3 reads TGTGCCAGCAGCTCGAAAAGCAGGACAGGGAGTCCCGAGCAGTACTTC. Its translation is CASSSKSRTGSPEQYF.

V gene TRBV20-1 combines with J gene TRBJ2-7, with 7 bases that match TRBD1. V lost 5 bases and J lost 2; bases outside the gene matches: 12. Per the germline V gene, CDR1 is DFQATT and CDR2 is SNEGSKA (reference sequence). This CDR3 has 15 amino acids. CDR3 region: CSAVDRLVWPYEQYF. The CDR3 bases are TGCAGTGCTGTGGACAGGCTCGTGTGGCCCTACGAGCAGTACTTC.

In the case of this clonotype: The junction differs from germline at one of its ends, possibly a read error. V and J are TRBV3-1 and TRBJ1-5, with D tentatively TRBD1 (5 bases). Germline lookup yields CDR1 LGHDT and CDR2 YNNKEL (reference sequence). The CDR3 sequence is 14 residues long. The CDR3 loop is CVSSPRGGNQPQHF. The CDR3 DNA is TGTGTCAGCAGTCCCCGGGGGGGCAATCAGCCCCAGCATTTT.